Only a few counts were recorded for the clone carrying this T cell receptor beta chain. Antigen unknown. CDR1 and CDR2 from the germline V gene are SGDLS and YYNGEE. Trimming took 4 bases from V and 8 from J, leaving 16 bases between them. The CDR3 consists of 15 residues. PCR involved 60 Vbeta and 13 Jbeta primers. Assay: immunoSEQ multiplex PCR; the TCRdb copy retains only in-frame clones and omits some. Of fewer than 200,000 clones listed, less than 80% are singletons. This record comes from a study of cytomegalovirus exposure and HLA in healthy donors. Study summary: Earlier findings included more than 95 million unique TCR beta sequences obtained from about 180 million T cells. Findings and limits, study-wide: A list of approximately 160 TCR beta chains associated with cytomegalovirus was given. Reportedly, fewer N-insertions than the approximately 650-donor mean appeared in an Asian-associated ancestry cluster in a later analysis.

The rearrangement joins TRBV9 to TRBJ1-6; TRBD1 is a possible D gene (6 bases). Sequenced input: PBMCs. This sequence originates from a man in his forties or fifties in good health and CMV-seronegative. The CDR3 reads CASSSRTDLDSPLHF. CDR3 coding DNA: TGTGCCAGCAGCTCGAGGACAGATTTGGATTCACCCCTCCACTTT. Variable domain in full (rest from reference TRBV9 and TRBJ1-6): DSGVTQTPKHLITATGQRVTLRCSPRSGDLSVYWYQQSLDQGLQFLIQYYNGEERAKGNILERFSAQQFPDLHSELNLSSLELGDSALYFCASSSRTDLDSPLHFGNGTRLTVT.